The 17 T cell receptor beta chains below all came from one sample that was sequenced in a study of T cells in localized non-small cell lung cancer. The protocol was immunoSEQ multiplex PCR, while the TCRdb copy is restricted to in-frame clones and leaves out a portion. The sample contains about 59,000 clones, more than 85% of which appear only once. The sequenced sample was peripheral blood, obtained before any cancer treatment. These receptors originate from a man between 40 and 70 years old with stage I lung adenocarcinoma.

The chain employs TRBV9 and TRBJ2-7; possible D gene TRBD1, 6 bases. The CDR3 runs to 15 residues. The germline V and J ends were trimmed by 4 bases and 0 bases, with 14 bases remaining between them. CDR1 SGDLS and CDR2 YYNGEE come from the germline V gene. CDR3 nucleotide sequence: TGTGCCAGCAGCCCAGCCCCGGACAGCTCCTACGAGCAGTACTTC. Its translation: CASSPAPDSSYEQYF.

The chain recombines TRBV5-1 with TRBJ2-2; 11 bases line up with TRBD1. The CDR3 spans 15 residues. The J segment lost 7 bases and the V segment lost 2 bases, leaving 4 bases of the junction unmatched. Germline assignment: CDR1 SGHRS and CDR2 YFSETQ. The CDR3 loop reads CASSFRTGGNGELFF. The CDR3 DNA reads as TGCGCCAGCAGCTTTCGGACAGGGGGCAACGGGGAGCTGTTTTTT.

V is TRBV7-9 and J is TRBJ2-6; no clear D. The CDR3 runs to 15 residues. The germline V gene encodes CDR1 SEHNR and CDR2 FQNEAQ (reference sequence). Trimming left V 3 bases short and J 0 bases short, with 6 bases between. The CDR3 reads CASSFGVSGANVLTF. The CDR3 region has the DNA TGTGCCAGCAGCTTCGGTGTCTCTGGGGCCAACGTCCTGACTTTC.

This sequence joins TRBV6-1 and TRBJ2-7; unclear D gene. The V end lost 3 bases, the J end lost 6 bases, and 9 bases lay between the germline ends. Germline assignment: CDR1 MNHNS and CDR2 SASEGT. The CDR3 runs 12 residues. As DNA, the CDR3 is TGTGCCAGCAGTGAGTCTACGGGCGAGCAGTACTTC. It translates to CASSESTGEQYF.

The chain combines TRBV5-1 with TRBJ2-3; either TRBD1 or TRBD2 may supply D (5 bases each). Germline V gene data show CDR1 as SGHRS and CDR2 as YFSETQ. CDR3 length: 15 amino acids. V dropped 1 base and J dropped 0 bases, with 9 bases sitting between them. The CDR3 DNA follows: TGCGCCAGCAGCTTGAGGTGGGGGAGCACAGATACGCAGTATTTT. Translated, it gives CASSLRWGSTDTQYF.

The sample holds one count of this clone. The rearrangement joins TRBV2 to TRBJ2-3, with 12 bases fitting TRBD2. The germline CDR1 and CDR2 sequences are SNHLY and FYNNEI. Trimming took 3 bases from V and 6 from J; bases not matched to a gene: 7. The CDR3 length is 16 residues. The CDR3 region is CASSESSGRAFDTQYF. In DNA, the CDR3 is TGTGCCAGCAGTGAGTCTAGCGGGAGGGCCTTTGATACGCAGTATTTT. The full variable domain, rest sourced from reference TRBV2 and TRBJ2-3, is EPEVTQTPSHQVTQMGQEVILRCVPISNHLYFYWYRQILGQKVEFLVSFYNNEISEKSEIFDDQFSVERPDGSNFTLKIRSTKLEDSAMYFCASSESSGRAFDTQYFGPGTRLTVL.

The V gene is TRBV7-2, the J gene TRBJ2-7, with TRBD1 matching 7 bases. V gave up 1 base and J gave up 4 bases; unmatched junction bases: 4. This CDR3 has 14 amino acids. Looked up from germline, CDR1 is SGHTA and CDR2 is FQGNSA. CDR3 protein: CASSLGVQGYEQYF. The CDR3 bases are TGTGCCAGCAGCTTAGGTGTACAGGGGTACGAGCAGTACTTC.

There are a few counts of this clone. V usage is TRBV4-1 and J usage is TRBJ1-2; D might be TRBD1 (5 bases). This CDR3 spans 17 amino acids. Germline CDR1 reads MGHRA; CDR2 reads YSYEKL. The V end was cut by 4 bases, the J end by 6 bases, with 24 bases between. CDR3 bases: TGCGCCAGCAGCCTGGAAGGGTTGGGACGGCTGGCTCATGGCTACACCTTC. Its protein is CASSLEGLGRLAHGYTF.

The genes are TRBV6-1 and TRBJ2-1; TRBD2 matches at 7 bases. From germline, CDR1 is MNHNS and CDR2 SASEGT. Unmatched junction bases numbered 5, after V lost 3 bases and J lost 3 bases. The CDR3 loop spans 15 amino acids. The DNA for the CDR3 is TGTGCCAGCAGTGATGGGCTAGCGGACTACAATGAGCAGTTCTTC. Its protein is CASSDGLADYNEQFF.

The V and J genes are TRBV5-5 and TRBJ1-1; the match to TRBD1 covers 11 bases. With V trimmed by 4 bases and J by 11 bases, 13 bases remained unmatched. The CDR3 runs to 15 residues. The germline gives CDR1 SGHKS, CDR2 YYEKEE (reference sequence). CDR3 loop: CASSRTGGSVGVAFF. The CDR3 DNA reads TGTGCCAGCAGCCGGACAGGGGGCTCCGTTGGGGTGGCTTTCTTT.

This clone was picked up one time. This chain uses TRBV6-6 with TRBJ2-7; 8 nucleotides align to TRBD2. This CDR3 comprises 13 residues. J was trimmed by 6 bases and V by 8 bases; bases with no gene match: 9. Germline V lookup: CDR1 MNHNY, CDR2 SVGAGI (reference sequence). The CDR3 here is CASARQRESEQYF. CDR3 DNA sequence: TGTGCCAGCGCCCGGCAGCGGGAGAGCGAGCAGTACTTC.

This sequence joins TRBV27 and TRBJ2-7, with a weak D call TRBD1 (6 bases). The V gene lost 2 bases and the J gene lost 3 bases, with 8 bases spanning the gap. CDR3 size: 13 residues. Germline CDR1 MNHEY, CDR2 SMNVEV (reference sequence). CDR3 in DNA: TGTGCCAGCAGTTTAGCCAGGGGCTACGAGCAGTACTTC. Protein product: CASSLARGYEQYF.

This chain joins TRBV5-1 and TRBJ2-1, with D possibly TRBD2 on 6 matching bases. The germline V gene encodes CDR1 SGHRS and CDR2 YFSETQ. This CDR3 is built from 16 residues. The germline V and J ends were trimmed by 5 bases and 0 bases, with 15 bases remaining between them. The DNA of the CDR3 is TGCGCCAGCAGGCCACGAACCGGGAGCTCCTACAATGAGCAGTTCTTC. Protein sequence: CASRPRTGSSYNEQFF.

V and J are TRBV19 and TRBJ2-3; tentative D call: TRBD1 (5 bases). V gave up 3 bases and J gave up 0 bases, with 16 bases separating them. CDR3 length: 17 amino acids. Germline V gene lookup returns CDR1 LNHDA and CDR2 SQIVND (reference sequence). In DNA form, the CDR3 reads TGTGCCAGTAGTATGGCCGCTGGACACCTTAGCACAGATACGCAGTATTTT. This codes for CASSMAAGHLSTDTQYF.

The chain is built from TRBV2 and TRBJ2-5, with 14 bases identical to TRBD2. CDR1 and CDR2 (germline): SNHLY, FYNNEI. V trimming: 6 bases; J trimming: 1 base; junction bases outside the gene matches: 7. This CDR3 is built from 17 residues. In nucleotides, the CDR3 is TGTGCCAGCAGCTACTTCGGGACTAGCGGGAGCCAAGAGACCCAGTACTTC. Encoded protein: CASSYFGTSGSQETQYF.

The J gene is TRBJ1-3, the V gene TRBV7-2, with a possible D match to TRBD1 (5 bases). Germline V gene data show CDR1 as SGHTA and CDR2 as FQGNSA. The CDR3 totals 17 residues. V dropped 4 bases and J dropped 0 bases, with 16 bases sitting between them. CDR3 sequence (DNA): TGTGCCAGCAGCTCCGAGCTGACAGTTTACTCTGGAAACACCATATATTTT. Its protein product is CASSSELTVYSGNTIYF.

The rearrangement links TRBV19 to TRBJ1-5; D call uncertain. Deletions cut 10 bases from V and 1 base from J, with 11 bases between. The CDR3 has 13 residues. Germline values: CDR1 LNHDA, CDR2 SQIVND (reference sequence). The CDR3 DNA reads TGTGCCACCTCCGGACGCAGCAATCAGCCCCAGCATTTT. It translates to CATSGRSNQPQHF.